This entry lists 23 T cell receptor beta chains sequenced from one sample in a study of PD-1 blockade in classical Hodgkin lymphoma. Each patient experienced a relapse that followed autologous stem cell transplantation, and brentuximab vedotin exposure varied. TCRdb keeps only in-frame clones here, not all; method: immunoSEQ multiplex PCR. The table lists tens of thousands of clones, roughly 91% of them singletons. Sequencing was performed on peripheral blood mononuclear cells (PBMCs), taken at baseline. The receptors stem from a human donor with classical Hodgkin lymphoma.

The chain links TRBV7-9 to TRBJ2-3; a possible D gene is TRBD1 (5 bases). CDR1 SEHNR and CDR2 FQNEAQ come from the germline V gene (reference sequence). The V and J ends lost 0 bases and 3 bases respectively, with 10 bases between them. This CDR3 contains 15 residues. The CDR3 DNA follows: TGTGCCAGCAGCTTAGCATACAGGTCTACAGATACGCAGTATTTT. It yields the protein CASSLAYRSTDTQYF.

The chain couples TRBV11-2 to TRBJ2-5; 10 bases match TRBD1. With 3 bases clipped from V and 5 bases from J, the junction kept 3 bases outside the gene matches. The CDR3 consists of 14 residues. The germline V gene has CDR1 SGHAT and CDR2 FQNNGV. Written as DNA, the CDR3 is TGTGCCAGCAGCTTGACAGGGGGCGAGGAGACCCAGTACTTC. As protein: CASSLTGGEETQYF.

V is TRBV19 and J is TRBJ2-7, with D maybe TRBD2 (6 bases). Germline-derived CDR1 and CDR2 are LNHDA and SQIVND (reference sequence). The CDR3 totals 14 residues. Trimming pared 5 bases from V and 2 bases from J, leaving 13 bases between. CDR3 sequence (DNA): TGTGCCAGTAGTCATGCGGGGCCGGCCTACGAGCAGTACTTC. This encodes CASSHAGPAYEQYF. The whole variable domain, remainder taken from reference TRBV19 and TRBJ2-7, is DGGITQSPKYLFRKEGQNVTLSCEQNLNHDAMYWYRQDPGQGLRLIYYSQIVNDFQKGDIAEGYSVSREKKESFPLTVTSAQKNPTAFYLCASSHAGPAYEQYFGPGTRLTVT.

The chain is built from TRBV27 and TRBJ2-3; TRBD1 matches at 9 bases. From germline, CDR1 is MNHEY and CDR2 SMNVEV (reference sequence). V dropped 3 bases and J dropped 3; count of bases not matched to a gene: 1. The CDR3 spans 14 residues. CDR3 region: CASSFGTGTDTQYF. The CDR3 nucleotides are TGTGCCAGCAGTTTCGGGACAGGGACAGATACGCAGTATTTT.

This clone has a single count. The chain carries TRBV16 and TRBJ2-5, with 8 bases that match TRBD1. Per the germline V gene, CDR1 is KGHSY and CDR2 is FQNENV. Trimming removed 2 bases from V and 3 bases from J; junction bases left unmatched: 11. The CDR3 consists of 17 residues. DNA of the CDR3: TGTGCCAGCAGCCAACGGCGCCAACAGGGGGTCAAAGAGACCCAGTACTTC. As protein: CASSQRRQQGVKETQYF.

CDR3 region: CASSSSGTANTEAFF. The CDR3 region has the DNA TGTGCCAGCAGCTCGTCCGGGACAGCTAACACTGAAGCTTTCTTT. The V and J genes are TRBV11-2 and TRBJ1-1; the match to TRBD1 covers 7 bases. Germline values: CDR1 SGHAT, CDR2 FQNNGV. Trimming at V came to 4 bases and at J to 2 bases, leaving 7 bases not matched to a gene. The CDR3 totals 15 residues. Full variable domain (outside the CDR3, taken from reference TRBV11-2 and TRBJ1-1): EAGVAQSPRYKIIEKRQSVAFWCNPISGHATLYWYQQILGQGPKLLIQFQNNGVVDDSQLPKDRFSAERLKGVDSTLKIQPAKLEDSAVYLCASSSSGTANTEAFFGQGTRLTVV.

This clone was detected only once. The rearrangement joins TRBV7-9 to TRBJ1-1; possible D gene TRBD1, 6 bases. CDR1 is SEHNR and CDR2 is FQNEAQ in the germline V gene (reference sequence). V dropped 3 bases and J dropped 0 bases, with 14 bases sitting between them. The CDR3 covers 16 residues. The CDR3 region is CASSFGGVPMNTEAFF. The CDR3 DNA is TGTGCCAGCAGCTTTGGGGGCGTACCTATGAACACTGAAGCTTTCTTT.

In its sample, this clone was seen once. CDR3 nucleotides: TGTGCCAGCAGCCAGCAGCCGGGACAGATTTTGAGGGAGACCCAGTACTTC. This codes for CASSQQPGQILRETQYF. V is TRBV5-4 and J is TRBJ2-5; 7 bases are shared with TRBD1. Germline trimming cut 4 bases from V and 5 bases from J; bases unmatched to any gene: 17. The CDR3 spans 17 residues. Germline CDR1 reads SGHNT; CDR2 reads YYREEE (reference sequence).

The chain links TRBV5-1 to TRBJ2-7; 8 bases are a match to TRBD1. The V segment lost 2 bases and the J segment 5 bases; nucleotides outside the gene matches: 6. This CDR3 has 14 amino acids. Germline V gene sequence: CDR1 SGHRS, CDR2 YFSETQ. CDR3 sequence (DNA): TGCGCCAGCAGCTTAGGACAGGGCATCGACGAGCAGTACTTC. This translates into CASSLGQGIDEQYF. Filled out from reference TRBV5-1 and TRBJ2-7, the complete variable domain reads KAGVTQTPRYLIKTRGQQVTLSCSPISGHRSVSWYQQTPGQGLQFLFEYFSETQRNKGNFPGRFSGRQFSNSRSEMNVSTLELGDSALYLCASSLGQGIDEQYFGPGTRLTVT.

The CDR3 DNA follows: TGTGCCAGCACCAGGACAGGGGGGATAGCGGGAGCTTTCTTC. It specifies CASTRTGGIAGAFF. The rearrangement links TRBV27 to TRBJ2-1, with D tentatively TRBD1 (10 bases). Germline CDR1 and CDR2: MNHEY and SMNVEV (reference sequence). The V gene lost 7 bases and the J gene lost 16 bases, with 26 bases spanning the gap. This CDR3 has 14 residues.

The V gene is TRBV27, the J gene TRBJ2-1, with 8 bases identical to TRBD2. V was pared by 1 base and J by 9 bases, with 14 bases of the junction left unmatched. This CDR3 region has 17 residues. CDR1 and CDR2 (germline): MNHEY, SMNVEV (reference sequence). CDR3 DNA: TGTGCCAGCAGTTTATTATCCCCGGGGGGGCTTCCCGGTGAGCAGTTCTTC. It encodes CASSLLSPGGLPGEQFF.

This clone was detected once. V is TRBV7-9 and J is TRBJ1-3; tentative D call: TRBD1 (5 bases). This CDR3 is built from 17 residues. Trimming removed 4 bases from V and 8 bases from J, with 24 bases in between. Germline CDR1 is SEHNR and CDR2 is FQNEAQ (reference sequence). CDR3 bases: TGTGCCAGCAGCTCAGGCGATGACAGAAGGGCCGCGGACACCATATATTTT. This codes for CASSSGDDRRAADTIYF.

J is TRBJ1-5 and V is TRBV6-1; D gene unclear. The germline V gene has CDR1 MNHNS and CDR2 SASEGT. Trimming pared 3 bases from V and 11 bases from J, leaving 8 bases between. This CDR3 has 11 residues. The CDR3: CASSDWSAQHF. Here the CDR3 DNA reads TGTGCCAGCAGTGATTGGTCGGCCCAGCATTTT.

The J gene is TRBJ2-3, the V gene TRBV5-6, with TRBD2 as a possible D gene (6 bases). The germline CDR1 and CDR2 sequences are SGHDT and YYEEEE. There are 16 residues in the CDR3. V was pared by 0 bases and J by 0 bases, with 11 bases between. CDR3 coding DNA: TGTGCCAGCAGCTTGGTACTAGCCTCTAGCACAGATACGCAGTATTTT. It codes for CASSLVLASSTDTQYF.

The chain joins TRBV18 to TRBJ2-7, with D uncertain. CDR3 length equals 11 residues. Deletions cut 3 bases from V and 4 bases from J, with 4 bases between. CDR1 KGHSH and CDR2 LQKENI come from the germline V gene. The CDR3 DNA follows: TGTGCCAGCTCACCGGCTTACGAGCAGTACTTC. Residues: CASSPAYEQYF.

The chain recombines TRBV7-9 with TRBJ1-2, with TRBD1 as a possible D gene (6 bases). V dropped 5 bases and J dropped 5 bases, with 15 bases sitting between them. Per germline, CDR1 SEHNR and CDR2 FQNEAQ (reference sequence). The CDR3 length is 14 residues. The CDR3 reads CASSRNPQGYGYTF. DNA for the CDR3: TGTGCCAGCAGCCGTAACCCGCAGGGGTATGGCTACACCTTC.

The chain has TRBV7-2 and TRBJ1-2; D gene ambiguous. This CDR3 spans 18 amino acids. V was shortened by 4 bases and J by 4 bases, with 25 bases between the two germline ends. Per the germline V gene, CDR1 is SGHTA and CDR2 is FQGNSA. This CDR3 is CASSSRGGRRGISYGYTF. CDR3 DNA: TGTGCCAGCAGCTCCCGAGGAGGCCGCCGGGGAATTAGCTATGGCTACACCTTC.

The count of this clone is one. The V gene is TRBV10-3, the J gene TRBJ2-3, with TRBD2 identical over 13 bases. This CDR3 spans 21 amino acids. CDR1 ENHRY and CDR2 SYGVKD come from the germline V gene. Trimming at V came to 4 bases and at J to 0 bases, leaving 16 bases not matched to a gene. The CDR3 bases are TGTGCCATCAGTGCTTCCCTTCAGGGACTAGCGGGGACGACTAGCACAGATACGCAGTATTTT. Translated, it gives CAISASLQGLAGTTSTDTQYF.

J is TRBJ2-5 and V is TRBV7-8; 14 nucleotides agree with TRBD2. Germline assignment: CDR1 SGHVS and CDR2 FQNEAQ. The J segment lost 5 bases and the V segment lost 3 bases, leaving 20 bases of the junction unmatched. The CDR3 has 21 residues. CDR3 region: CASSFTPTSGRAEGRGETQYF. In nucleotides, the CDR3 is TGTGCCAGCAGCTTTACCCCGACTAGCGGGAGGGCCGAAGGGAGAGGGGAGACCCAGTACTTC.

The chain employs TRBV7-8 and TRBJ2-3; possibly TRBD2 for D (5 bases). Germline V lookup: CDR1 SGHVS, CDR2 FQNEAQ. Trimming pared 5 bases from V and 3 bases from J, leaving 12 bases between. CDR3 size: 14 residues. The DNA for the CDR3 is TGTGCCAGCAGCCCCCGGGGTTCTACAGATACGCAGTATTTT. As protein: CASSPRGSTDTQYF.

The chain recombines TRBV7-8 with TRBJ2-3; D is unresolved. This CDR3 comprises 11 residues. V was clipped by 7 bases and J by 8 bases, with 10 bases between them. CDR1 is SGHVS, CDR2 FQNEAQ, per germline. CDR3 in DNA: TGTGCCAGCATAGTCGATGGTACGCAGTATTTT. Translating gives CASIVDGTQYF.

V and J are TRBV27 and TRBJ1-4, with D uncertain. Germline CDR1 MNHEY, CDR2 SMNVEV (reference sequence). The CDR3 spans 17 residues. The V end was cut by 0 bases, the J end by 1 base, with 12 bases between. The CDR3 loop is CASSLSEGRVTNEKLFF. The CDR3 DNA follows: TGTGCCAGCAGTTTATCGGAAGGGAGGGTAACTAATGAAAAACTGTTTTTT. Using reference TRBV27 and TRBJ1-4 for the parts outside the CDR3, the full variable domain is EAQVTQNPRYLITVTGKKLTVTCSQNMNHEYMSWYRQDPGLGLRQIYYSMNVEVTDKGDVPEGYKVSRKEKRNFPLILESPSPNQTSLYFCASSLSEGRVTNEKLFFGSGTQLSVL.

This clone was counted once. This chain uses TRBV7-3 with TRBJ2-5; 14 bases fit TRBD2. Germline trimming cut 4 bases from V and 1 base from J; bases unmatched to any gene: 8. Germline loops: CDR1 SGHTA, CDR2 FQGTGA. The CDR3 has 18 amino acids. The CDR3 here is CASSSGTSGSWGQETQYF. The CDR3 DNA reads TGTGCCAGCAGCTCCGGGACTAGCGGGAGTTGGGGCCAAGAGACCCAGTACTTC.